These T cell receptor beta chains were read from a single sample in a study of T-cell memory formation after mild COVID-19. TCRdb itself ran the 5' RACE reads through MiXCR, one entry per CDR3 protein. This table holds about 390,000 distinct CDR3 sequences, about a sixth found once. The specimen was PBMCs or a T cell subset sorted from them (not recorded which). These receptors were collected from a man between 18 and 29 years old who had mild COVID-19 (a few samples of this study predate the infection). Cell type and time point are not known. Both conserved end residues are part of each CDR3. The D gene is left open where the match is weak. A row's size may be missing; if present it is once, few, many or a size class.

J: TRBJ2-5; V: TRBV12-3/TRBV12-4; D: NA; length: 14; size: few; CDR3: CASSLAVAGETQYF; DNA: TGTGCCAGCAGTTTGGCGGTAGCCGGGGAGACCCAGTACTTC
J: TRBJ2-1; V: TRBV6-5; D: NA; length: 12; size: few; CDR3: CASSLDLNEQFF; DNA: TGTGCCAGCAGCTTGGACTTGAATGAGCAGTTCTTC
J: TRBJ1-4; V: TRBV18; D: NA; length: 13; size: few; CDR3: CASSPLVSEKLFF; DNA: TGTGCCAGCTCACCACTCGTATCCGAAAAACTGTTTTTT
J: TRBJ2-5; V: TRBV20-1; D: NA; length: 15; size: NA; CDR3: CSATRPGLPKETQYF; DNA: TGCAGTGCAACCCGGCCGGGACTCCCGAAAGAGACCCAGTACTTC
J: TRBJ2-2; V: TRBV7-9; D: TRBD1; length: 13; size: few; CDR3: CASSSTGSGELFF; DNA: TGTGCCAGCAGCTCGACAGGGTCCGGGGAGCTGTTTTTT
J: TRBJ2-7; V: TRBV5-1; D: NA; length: 15; size: few; CDR3: CASSLASGDTYEQYF; DNA: TGCGCCAGCAGCTTGGCGTCAGGGGATACCTACGAGCAGTACTTC
J: TRBJ1-5; V: TRBV6-5; D: NA; length: 19; size: NA; CDR3: CASSYRNRRDMHSNQPQHF; DNA: TGTGCCAGCAGTTACCGCAACCGCCGGGACATGCATAGCAATCAGCCCCAGCATTTT
J: TRBJ2-7; V: TRBV12-3/TRBV12-4; D: TRBD1; length: 14; size: few; CDR3: CASSFSDRLYEQYF; DNA: TGTGCCAGCAGCTTCTCGGACAGGCTCTACGAGCAGTACTTC
J: TRBJ2-3; V: TRBV24-1; D: NA; length: 17; size: NA; CDR3: CATSEHDGGPKGDTQYF; DNA: TGTGCCACCAGTGAACATGACGGGGGACCCAAAGGAGATACGCAGTATTTT
J: TRBJ1-5; V: TRBV3-1; D: NA; length: 12; size: few; CDR3: CASSQDREPQHF; DNA: TGTGCCAGCAGCCAAGATCGGGAGCCCCAGCATTTT
J: TRBJ2-7; V: TRBV5-1; D: NA; length: 15; size: many; CDR3: CASSSNPGTYYEQYF; DNA: TGCGCCAGCAGCTCCAACCCGGGAACCTACTACGAGCAGTACTTC
J: TRBJ2-7; V: TRBV19; D: TRBD1; length: 15; size: NA; CDR3: CASSDRDRASYEQYF; DNA: TGTGCCAGTTCGGACCGGGACAGGGCCTCCTACGAGCAGTACTTC
J: TRBJ2-1; V: TRBV6-5; D: NA; length: 12; size: few; CDR3: CASSPNLREQFF; DNA: TGTGCCAGCAGTCCCAATCTGAGGGAGCAGTTCTTC
J: TRBJ2-3; V: TRBV10-3; D: NA; length: 15; size: few; CDR3: CAISEPRIDTDTQYF; DNA: TGTGCCATCAGTGAGCCACGGATCGACACAGATACGCAGTATTTT
J: TRBJ1-2; V: TRBV4-1; D: TRBD1; length: 14; size: NA; CDR3: CASSLGTGNSGYTF; DNA: TGCGCCAGCAGCCTTGGGACAGGGAATAGTGGCTACACCTTC
J: TRBJ2-2; V: TRBV6-5; D: TRBD2; length: 16; size: NA; CDR3: CASSLLAGGPTGELFF; DNA: TGTGCCAGCAGTTTACTAGCGGGGGGGCCTACCGGGGAGCTGTTTTTT
J: TRBJ1-2; V: TRBV11-2; D: TRBD1; length: 15; size: NA; CDR3: CASTNRTGSVYGYTF; DNA: TGTGCCAGCACCAACCGGACAGGGAGCGTTTATGGCTACACCTTC
J: TRBJ2-1; V: TRBV5-1; D: TRBD2; length: 15; size: NA; CDR3: CASSPRTSMGNEQFF; DNA: TGCGCCAGCAGCCCAAGGACTAGCATGGGCAATGAGCAGTTCTTC
J: TRBJ2-3; V: TRBV6-1; D: NA; length: 16; size: few; CDR3: CASSGRTGLRTDTQYF; DNA: TGTGCCAGCAGTGGGAGGACGGGCTTACGCACAGATACGCAGTATTTT
J: TRBJ2-7; V: TRBV5-1; D: TRBD1; length: 14; size: NA; CDR3: CASSFDRALDEQYF; DNA: TGCGCCAGCAGCTTCGACAGGGCCTTAGACGAGCAGTACTTC
J: TRBJ2-3; V: TRBV7-2; D: NA; length: 16; size: NA; CDR3: CASSLLGGTATDTQYF; DNA: TGTGCCAGCAGCTTATTGGGGGGTACTGCAACAGATACGCAGTATTTT
J: TRBJ1-5; V: TRBV28; D: NA; length: 15; size: NA; CDR3: CASSFQGGANQPQHF; DNA: TGTGCCAGCAGTTTTCAAGGGGGGGCCAATCAGCCCCAGCATTTT
J: TRBJ1-5; V: TRBV29-1; D: TRBD1; length: 14; size: NA; CDR3: CSVPQLRGHQPQHF; DNA: TGCAGCGTACCTCAGCTCAGGGGGCATCAGCCCCAGCATTTT
J: TRBJ2-1; V: TRBV7-9; D: TRBD2; length: 18; size: few; CDR3: CASSLAGTSRSSYNEQFF; DNA: TGTGCCAGCAGCTTAGCGGGGACTAGCCGAAGCTCCTACAATGAGCAGTTCTTC
J: TRBJ1-2; V: TRBV9; D: TRBD1; length: 16; size: few; CDR3: CASSVTHAGQYYGYTF; DNA: TGTGCCAGCAGCGTAACTCATGCGGGACAGTACTATGGCTACACCTTC
J: TRBJ2-5; V: TRBV11-3; D: TRBD2; length: 16; size: few; CDR3: CASGLAGAIYLETQYF; DNA: TGTGCCAGTGGACTAGCGGGGGCAATTTATCTAGAGACCCAGTACTTC
J: TRBJ2-4; V: TRBV7-3; D: NA; length: 15; size: few; CDR3: CASSLSPVRGNIQYF; DNA: TGTGCCAGCAGCTTGTCCCCCGTTCGGGGAAACATTCAGTACTTC
J: TRBJ2-2; V: TRBV12-3/TRBV12-4; D: TRBD1; length: 15; size: few; CDR3: CASSATGGVPGELFF; DNA: TGTGCCAGCAGTGCTACAGGGGGCGTTCCCGGGGAGCTGTTTTTT
J: TRBJ1-3; V: TRBV21-1; D: NA; length: 16; size: NA; CDR3: CASSKTGGEAGNTIYF; DNA: TGTGCCAGCAGCAAAACTGGGGGGGAAGCTGGAAACACCATATATTTT
J: TRBJ2-2; V: TRBV5-1; D: TRBD1; length: 14; size: medium-sized; CDR3: CASSPQGPTGELFF; DNA: TGCGCCAGCAGCCCACAGGGGCCCACCGGGGAGCTGTTTTTT
J: TRBJ1-4; V: TRBV5-1; D: TRBD1; length: 14; size: NA; CDR3: CASSRRQGQEKLFF; DNA: TGCGCCAGCAGCCGCAGACAGGGACAAGAAAAACTGTTTTTT
J: TRBJ1-1; V: TRBV29-1; D: NA; length: 12; size: NA; CDR3: CSVGTGYTEAFF; DNA: TGCAGCGTCGGAACTGGATACACTGAAGCTTTCTTT
J: TRBJ1-1; V: TRBV29-1; D: TRBD1; length: 14; size: once; CDR3: CSAYPGTGGTEAFF; DNA: TGCAGCGCCTACCCCGGGACAGGGGGTACTGAAGCTTTCTTT
J: TRBJ1-1; V: TRBV4-1; D: NA; length: 15; size: NA; CDR3: CASSQGIDSDTEAFF; DNA: TGCGCCAGCAGCCAAGGGATCGACTCGGACACTGAAGCTTTCTTT
J: TRBJ1-5; V: TRBV4-1; D: TRBD1; length: 15; size: NA; CDR3: CASSQDHGQGQPQHF; DNA: TGCGCCAGCAGCCAAGACCACGGACAGGGTCAGCCCCAGCATTTT
J: TRBJ1-1; V: TRBV7-3; D: NA; length: 13; size: NA; CDR3: CASRQQGDTEAFF; DNA: TGTGCCAGCAGACAACAGGGCGACACTGAAGCTTTCTTT
J: TRBJ2-3; V: TRBV4-3; D: NA; length: 18; size: NA; CDR3: CASSQVRGRDPSTDTQYF; DNA: TGCGCCAGCAGCCAAGTCCGGGGGCGTGATCCTAGCACAGATACGCAGTATTTT
J: TRBJ2-5; V: TRBV3-1; D: NA; length: 13; size: NA; CDR3: CASSQQGTETQYF; DNA: TGTGCCAGCAGCCAACAGGGGACAGAGACCCAGTACTTC
J: TRBJ2-5; V: TRBV5-4; D: NA; length: 12; size: few; CDR3: CASSLDTETQYF; DNA: TGTGCCAGCAGCTTGGACACGGAGACCCAGTACTTC
J: TRBJ1-1; V: TRBV7-2; D: NA; length: 14; size: NA; CDR3: CASSLGGGLGEAFF; DNA: TGTGCCAGCAGCTTAGGTGGGGGGCTTGGTGAAGCTTTCTTT
J: TRBJ2-3; V: TRBV7-3; D: TRBD2; length: 16; size: many; CDR3: CASSPQTSGGADTQYF; DNA: TGTGCCAGCAGCCCACAGACTAGCGGGGGGGCAGATACGCAGTATTTT
J: TRBJ1-2; V: TRBV29-1; D: NA; length: 12; size: NA; CDR3: CSVGFGVRGYTF; DNA: TGCAGCGTTGGTTTCGGGGTCAGAGGCTACACCTTC
J: TRBJ2-5; V: TRBV19; D: TRBD2; length: 15; size: many; CDR3: CASSSGLAGQETQYF; DNA: TGTGCCAGTAGTAGCGGTCTAGCGGGTCAAGAGACCCAGTACTTC
J: TRBJ1-2; V: TRBV20-1; D: TRBD1; length: 12; size: NA; CDR3: CSAKGQARGYTF; DNA: TGCAGTGCTAAGGGACAGGCTAGGGGCTACACCTTC
J: TRBJ2-3; V: TRBV5-4; D: NA; length: 13; size: NA; CDR3: CASTAPSTDTQYF; DNA: TGTGCCAGCACAGCGCCTAGCACAGATACGCAGTATTTT
J: TRBJ1-2; V: TRBV7-8; D: NA; length: 18; size: few; CDR3: CASSLDAGWSGEMDGYTF; DNA: TGTGCCAGCAGCTTAGACGCTGGGTGGTCAGGGGAAATGGATGGCTACACCTTC
J: TRBJ2-5; V: TRBV5-4; D: NA; length: 13; size: many; CDR3: CASSPAGQETQYF; DNA: TGTGCCAGCAGTCCCGCAGGCCAAGAGACCCAGTACTTC
J: TRBJ2-1; V: TRBV5-1; D: NA; length: 12; size: few; CDR3: CASSFPEGEQFF; DNA: TGCGCCAGCAGCTTCCCAGAGGGTGAGCAGTTCTTC